Shown below are 21 T cell receptor beta chains from a single sample sequenced in a study of cytomegalovirus exposure and HLA in healthy donors (dated by TCRdb to about 2017). The library was generated by the immunoSEQ multiplex PCR assay. A mixture of 60 forward primers for TCR Vbeta segments and 13 reverse primers for TCR Jbeta segments was used in the multiplex PCR. In its TCRdb copy, this immuneACCESS table keeps in-frame sequences only and misses some clones. Where compared with another copy, unresolved V genes explain less than half of these, and the others have no known cause. The sample table contains about 300,000 clones; only one count was recorded for about nine tenths of them. The ten largest clones represent around 4.2% of the sample. The sequencing input was PBMCs. Source of these receptors: a man aged 35-49 years in good health and CMV-seropositive.

This rearrangement joins TRBV19 to TRBJ1-2; weak D call: TRBD1 (5 bases). Trimming removed 1 base from V and 4 bases from J, with 7 bases in between. There are 13 residues in the CDR3. Per the germline V gene, CDR1 is LNHDA and CDR2 is SQIVND (reference sequence). The CDR3 protein is CASSIGRAYGYTF. For the CDR3, the DNA is TGTGCCAGTAGTATAGGCAGGGCCTATGGCTACACCTTC.

The CDR3 DNA follows: TGTGCCAGTAGTCATAGTACGTACAATGAGCAGTTCTTC. Protein: CASSHSTYNEQFF. The chain links TRBV19 to TRBJ2-1; no definite D call. Deletions cut 5 bases from V and 4 bases from J, with 9 bases between. Germline CDR1 is LNHDA and CDR2 is SQIVND (reference sequence). The CDR3 length is 13 residues.

This chain uses TRBV4-1 with TRBJ2-7, with 9 bases matching TRBD1. The length of the CDR3 is 16 residues. Germline CDR1 is MGHRA and CDR2 is YSYEKL. Trimming cost V 2 bases and J 3 bases; bases outside gene matches: 8. The CDR3: CASSQPRQGVNYEQYF. In nucleotides, the CDR3 is TGCGCCAGCAGCCAACCCCGACAGGGGGTAAACTACGAGCAGTACTTC.

In DNA, the CDR3 is TGCGCCAGCAGCCAAGATCTTGGGGCAGGGACGAACACCGGGGAGCTGTTTTTT. It yields the protein CASSQDLGAGTNTGELFF. The chain joins TRBV4-3 to TRBJ2-2; TRBD1 might be the D (5 bases). Trimming cost V 0 bases and J 0 bases, with 14 bases left between them. This CDR3 has 18 residues. Germline V gene lookup returns CDR1 LGHNA and CDR2 YSLEER.

The CDR3 region has the DNA TGCGCCAGCAGCCAAGAGGATATAGCGGGAGATGAGCAGTTCTTC. This encodes CASSQEDIAGDEQFF. V and J are TRBV4-1 and TRBJ2-1; the match to TRBD2 covers 9 bases. Germline V gene sequence: CDR1 MGHRA, CDR2 YSYEKL. The CDR3 has 15 residues. The V and J ends lost 0 bases and 8 bases, in that order; junction bases with no gene match: 5.

This clone was seen only a few times. The rearrangement uses TRBV5-4 and TRBJ1-1; 8 nucleotides match TRBD1. V shed 3 bases and J 0 bases; nucleotides not matched to a gene: 4. CDR1 is SGHNT, CDR2 YYREEE, per germline (reference sequence). The CDR3 totals 15 residues. CDR3 residues: CASSWEGQVNTEAFF. The CDR3, as DNA: TGTGCCAGCAGCTGGGAGGGACAGGTGAACACTGAAGCTTTCTTT.

The CDR3 coding sequence is TGTGCCAGCAGCTTAGAACTAGCGGGAGGCCGTCGTAGGAATGAGCAGTTCTTC. Its translation: CASSLELAGGRRRNEQFF. The chain joins TRBV5-4 to TRBJ2-1; 12 bases are shared with TRBD2. Germline trimming cut 2 bases from V and 7 bases from J; bases unmatched to any gene: 13. The CDR3 extends over 18 amino acids. Germline V gene sequence: CDR1 SGHNT, CDR2 YYREEE (reference sequence).

Turning to this clone: Other nucleotide sequences from this sample produce the same CDR3. This rearrangement joins TRBV7-9 to TRBJ2-7; perhaps TRBD2 as D (5 bases). The CDR3 spans 14 residues. CDR1 and CDR2 (germline): SEHNR, FQNEAQ (reference sequence). The V end was cut by 5 bases, the J end by 1 base, with 12 bases between. For the CDR3, the DNA is TGTGCCAGCAGCAGCAGTGGCGGGTCCTACGAGCAGTACTTC. It yields the protein CASSSSGGSYEQYF.

This sequence joins TRBV28 and TRBJ1-4; no firm D call. The ends were cut back, 2 bases at V and 2 bases at J, with 15 bases in the middle. Germline V gene data show CDR1 as MDHEN and CDR2 as SYDVKM. This CDR3 comprises 17 residues. The CDR3: CASSLAQPEPTNEKLFF. In DNA, the CDR3 is TGTGCCAGCAGTTTAGCACAGCCCGAACCTACTAATGAAAAACTGTTTTTT. The whole variable domain, remainder taken from reference TRBV28 and TRBJ1-4, is DVKVTQSSRYLVKRTGEKVFLECVQDMDHENMFWYRQDPGLGLRLIYFSYDVKMKEKGDIPEGYSVSREKKERFSLILESASTNQTSMYLCASSLAQPEPTNEKLFFGSGTQLSVL.

The chain links TRBV7-6 to TRBJ2-1; 7 bases match TRBD2. CDR3 size: 15 residues. The V gene's germline CDR1 is SGHVS and CDR2 FNYEAQ. With 1 base clipped from V and 5 bases from J, the junction kept 5 bases outside the gene matches. This CDR3 reads CASSLVTSENNEQFF. The CDR3, as DNA: TGTGCCAGCAGCTTAGTTACTAGCGAGAACAATGAGCAGTTCTTC.

The chain links TRBV7-3 to TRBJ2-1; weak D call: TRBD2 (6 bases). Germline CDR1 and CDR2: SGHTA and FQGTGA. The CDR3 extends over 14 amino acids. The V end was cut by 5 bases, the J end by 9 bases, with 17 bases between. CDR3 bases: TGTGCCAGCAGCCCCCTTACTAGCTCCGGTGAGCAGTTCTTC. This translates into CASSPLTSSGEQFF. The full variable domain, with the rest looked up from reference TRBV7-3 and TRBJ2-1, is GAGVSQTPSNKVTEKGKYVELRCDPISGHTALYWYRQSLGQGPEFLIYFQGTGAADDSGLPNDRFFAVRPEGSVSTLKIQRTERGDSAVYLCASSPLTSSGEQFFGPGTRLTVL.

The chain has TRBV27 and TRBJ2-7; the match to TRBD1 covers 10 bases. The CDR3 length is 15 residues. The germline V gene has CDR1 MNHEY and CDR2 SMNVEV (reference sequence). With 3 bases clipped from V and 0 bases from J, the junction kept 2 bases outside the gene matches. This chain's CDR3 is CASSLTGGPSYEQYF. The CDR3 DNA is TGTGCCAGCAGTTTGACAGGGGGCCCCTCCTACGAGCAGTACTTC.

With respect to this clone: The sample contains more than one DNA sequence encoding this CDR3. The V and J genes are TRBV5-4 and TRBJ2-2, with TRBD1 identical over 7 bases. This CDR3 contains 16 residues. Germline-derived CDR1 and CDR2 are SGHNT and YYREEE (reference sequence). The trim removed 0 bases at V and 6 bases at J, leaving 8 bases unmatched. CDR3 sequence: CASSLVGGAISGELFF. DNA for the CDR3: TGTGCCAGCAGCTTGGTAGGGGGCGCAATTTCCGGGGAGCTGTTTTTT.

The DNA of the CDR3 is TGTGCCAGCTCATTCACCACCACAGGTCTCTCTGGAAACACCATATATTTT. This encodes CASSFTTTGLSGNTIYF. The chain joins TRBV18 to TRBJ1-3; TRBD1 is a possible D gene (5 bases). The CDR3 runs to 17 residues. Germline lookup yields CDR1 KGHSH and CDR2 LQKENI. V was shortened by 5 bases and J by 0 bases, with 17 bases between the two germline ends.

This chain links TRBV11-2 with TRBJ1-1; D is undetermined. CDR1 is SGHAT, CDR2 FQNNGV, per germline. Trimming stripped 1 base from V and 0 bases from J, with 6 bases between. The CDR3 has 14 amino acids. The CDR3 reads CASSLVAMNTEAFF. CDR3 nucleotides: TGTGCCAGCAGCTTAGTGGCAATGAACACTGAAGCTTTCTTT.

The CDR3: CASSPTSGRLHEQYF. DNA for the CDR3: TGTGCCAGCAGCCCTACTAGCGGGAGGCTCCACGAGCAGTACTTC. The chain uses TRBV6-1 and TRBJ2-5; the match to TRBD2 covers 12 bases. The J call may be incorrect, as the DNA end agrees better with TRBJ2-7. Germline-derived CDR1 and CDR2 are MNHNS and SASEGT. The CDR3 consists of 15 residues.

This clone was picked up a small number of times. The DNA of the CDR3 is TGCGCCAGCAGCCAAGCCAGGGATTACGAGCAGTACTTC. Residues: CASSQARDYEQYF. This rearrangement joins TRBV4-1 to TRBJ2-7, with D possibly matching TRBD1 (5 bases). The CDR3 has 13 amino acids. V lost 1 base, J lost 4 bases, and 8 bases lay in between. The germline V gene has CDR1 MGHRA and CDR2 YSYEKL.

Regarding this clone: Germline and junction disagree at one end, which may indicate a read error. The V and J genes are TRBV7-9 and TRBJ2-3; 7 positions agree with TRBD1. The length of the CDR3 is 13 residues. Germline V gene sequence: CDR1 SEHNR, CDR2 FQNEAQ (reference sequence). CDR3 sequence reads: CSSSPRDRDTQYF. The DNA of the CDR3 is TGTTCCAGCAGCCCTAGGGACAGAGATACGCAGTATTTT.

To note about this clone: Relative to the germline gene, one junction end is altered; a read error may explain this. The V and J genes are TRBV7-7 and TRBJ2-7, with a weak D call TRBD2 (6 bases). CDR3 length equals 14 residues. Germline-derived CDR1 and CDR2 are SSHAT and FNYEAQ (reference sequence). CDR3 sequence: CASSEAGRPYEQYF. CDR3 bases: TGTGCTAGCAGCGAGGCAGGGAGGCCCTACGAGCAGTACTTC.

The chain carries TRBV7-9 and TRBJ2-5; 8 bases match TRBD1. V shed 4 bases, J shed 5 bases, and the junction held 6 bases outside the gene matches. In germline, CDR1 is SEHNR, CDR2 FQNEAQ (reference sequence). The CDR3 contains 14 residues. The CDR3 bases are TGTGCCAGCAGCTCGGGACAGGTCTCGGAGACCCAGTACTTC. As protein: CASSSGQVSETQYF.

CDR3 sequence reads: CASRWRTNTGELFF. As DNA, the CDR3 is TGCGCCAGCAGGTGGCGGACGAACACCGGGGAGCTGTTTTTT. The chain is built from TRBV5-1 and TRBJ2-2; D ambiguous. CDR3 length equals 14 residues. The germline CDR1 and CDR2 sequences are SGHRS and YFSETQ. V was cut by 5 bases and J by 0 bases, with 8 bases left in between.